This T cell receptor beta chain was sequenced during a study of molecular identifiers for immune sequencing clone quantification (dated by TCRdb to 2016 to 2019). In terms of the full investigation: In a replicate experiment, RNA from roughly 18,000 or 92,000 naive CD8 T cells was split into five aliquots, four of which were sequenced. The study was a methods study using CD8 T cells to benchmark molecular-identifier clustering-based TCR repertoire sequencing (MIDCIRS) and TCR RNA copy counting.

Broad study findings and their caveats: Highly expanded clone sizes could be underestimated if identical TCR molecules share a barcode. In CMV-specific effector cells, over 97% of molecules were held by clones above 20 RNA copies, whereas under 1% of molecules were held by such clones in naive cells. Modeling estimated around 3 recovered TCR RNA copies per cell, compared with 9.5 to 10 by digital PCR, which implies 25% to 30% capture efficiency. A single cell's worth of spiked-in Jurkat TCR RNA was reported detectable even among one million naive CD8 T cells. When barcode sub-clustering was left out, chimeric consensus sequences inflated TCR diversity, with chimeras reaching as high as 47%. The naive libraries included spiked-in Jurkat TCR RNA (10 copies' worth), and this RNA is not part of the donor repertoire.

This clonotype has a handful of counts. No antigen is known for it. Nothing much larger sits one base from this clone, and base qualities are not available. Libraries of naive CD8 T cells were built from anywhere between roughly 19,000 and 1,000,000 sorted cells, with 10%, 30% or 50% of the purified RNA used. On a BD FACSAria II, naive CD8 T cells were FACS-sorted as CD8+CD4-CCR7+CD45RA+ and collected into RLT Plus buffer. To test detection sensitivity, Jurkat RNA equal to approximately ten TCR copies was added to samples of roughly 17,000-1,100,000 naive CD8 T cells. CD8 T cells were enriched using RosetteSep CD8+ T Cell Enrichment Cocktail and Ficoll-Paque, and the enriched cells then underwent ACK red cell lysis. CDR1 MNHEY and CDR2 SVGAGI are derived from the germline V gene. Including the terminal cysteine and phenylalanine, the CDR3 comprises 14 residues. Kept here is only the CDR3 DNA, which spans 42 bases and is read in frame from base 1. V drops 6 bases and J drops 2 bases, leaving 13 bases in between.

The library was produced with PCR. The run used a NextSeq 500. Bulk TCR libraries were made following a previously described method, with the TCR primers given in Table S5. Purification of total RNA was performed with the Qiagen AllPrep DNA/RNA kit. Before analysis, reads from multiple sequencing runs of one library were combined. In the paper's pipeline: Reads were retained only if the reads had an exact TCR constant sequence, and the retained reads were trimmed to 150 nt and grouped according to their 12-nt molecular barcodes. Reads within each barcode group were sub-clustered using a 15% Levenshtein threshold, and quality-weighted consensus sequences were constructed for each RNA molecule. Non-functional sequences were excluded, and lower-count sequences lying one edit away from another sequence were also excluded. Barcode sub-clusters with fewer than 20% of the maximum read count were removed, based on fitting two negative binomial distributions. The public reads were reanalyzed by TCRdb: fastp trimming at Q25, MiXCR alignment, in-frame beta chains only. Under each unique CDR3 protein, matching rows form one entry showing the most common genes and DNA. It is TCRdb's table, rather than the study itself, that gives the V and J calls and clone size. The table for this sample lists around 470,000 distinct CDR3 sequences; about a quarter of them were counted only once. The ten largest clonotypes hold approximately 0.8% of the sample.

The sequence was obtained from a human donor in good health. Some libraries in this study had Jurkat cell RNA spiked in. The sample comprised naive CD8+ T cells from blood, with Jurkat cell RNA spiked in. In the paper's terms, the cell subset or site label means: FACS-sorted CD8+CD4-CCR7+CD45RA+ naive T cells. This chain is built from TRBV6-5 and TRBJ2-5; the D gene is perhaps TRBD1, on 6 matching bases. For the CDR3, the sequence is CASRTGSRQETQYF. DNA sequence: TGTGCCAGCAGAACAGGGTCGAGACAAGAGACCCAGTACTTC.